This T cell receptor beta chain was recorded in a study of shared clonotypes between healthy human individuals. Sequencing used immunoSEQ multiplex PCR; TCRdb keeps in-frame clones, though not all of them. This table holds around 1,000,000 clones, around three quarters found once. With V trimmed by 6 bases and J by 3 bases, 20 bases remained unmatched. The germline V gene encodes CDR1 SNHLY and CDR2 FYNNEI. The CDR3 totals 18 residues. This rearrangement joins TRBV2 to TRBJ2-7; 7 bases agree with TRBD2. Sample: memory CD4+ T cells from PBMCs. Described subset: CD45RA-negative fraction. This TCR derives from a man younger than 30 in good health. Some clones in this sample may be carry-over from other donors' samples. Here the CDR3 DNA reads TGTGCCAGCAGCCCGGGGCGGGGGACCCCCTCCCCCAGCTACGAGCAGTACTTC. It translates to CASSPGRGTPSPSYEQYF.